This TCR beta chain came from a study of blood T cell repertoires in COVID-19. Study at large: Specimens from acute and convalescent COVID-19 originated in the United States, Italy and Spain. T cells, B-cell-depleted T cells, or PBMCs provided the cDNA or gDNA that served as material.

Unmatched junction bases numbered 3, after V lost 8 bases and J lost 2 bases. Germline V gene sequence: CDR1 MNHEY, CDR2 SVGAGI. The CDR3 is 12 amino acids. In the authors' workflow: Estimation of nucleated cell counts was performed using reference gene primer amplification. Method: immunoSEQ multiplex PCR; TCRdb's copy keeps in-frame clones and lacks some. V and J calls and clone size are copied from that table; D and trimming were computed from the DNA. The table includes fewer than 250,000 clones, around 88% detected once. This sequence joins TRBV6-5 and TRBJ2-7; 7 nucleotides agree with TRBD1. The clonotype originates from a man aged 50 to 59 with active or convalescent COVID-19. Sequenced sample: peripheral blood. The CDR3 bases are TGTGCCAGCGGACAGGTAACCTACGAGCAGTACTTC. Amino acid sequence: CASGQVTYEQYF.